Each of the 28 T cell receptor beta chains below was sequenced from the same sample in a study of T-cell memory formation after mild COVID-19. Each CDR3 protein is one row after TCRdb ran MiXCR on the 5' RACE reads. This sample has 150,000 or so distinct CDR3 sequences, with about 14% found just once. The sequencing input was PBMCs or a T cell subset sorted from them (not recorded which). These receptors were collected from an adult woman who had mild COVID-19 (a few samples of this study predate the infection). Cell type and time point are not known.

This clonotype was recorded a few times. The chain employs TRBV7-2 and TRBJ2-5; TRBD2 agrees at 12 bases. J was trimmed by 4 bases and V by 1 base; bases with no gene match: 7. The germline CDR1 and CDR2 sequences are SGHTA and FQGNSA. This CDR3 comprises 17 residues. This chain's CDR3 is CASSLEWPSGGGETQYF. Written as DNA, the CDR3 is TGTGCCAGCAGCTTAGAGTGGCCTAGCGGGGGGGGAGAGACCCAGTACTTC.

To note about this clonotype: The junction differs from germline at one of its ends, possibly a read error. The J gene is TRBJ2-1, the V gene TRBV24-1; D might be TRBD2 (5 bases). Germline assignment: CDR1 KGHDR and CDR2 SFDVKD. This CDR3 is 16 amino acids long. The CDR3 loop reads CATSDYEPGGFHEHFF. The CDR3 region has the DNA TGTGCCACCAGTGATTACGAGCCTGGAGGATTCCATGAGCATTTCTTC.

The chain combines TRBV5-1 with TRBJ2-7; 9 bases match TRBD1. V trimming: 3 bases; J trimming: 4 bases; junction bases outside the gene matches: 8. This CDR3 spans 15 amino acids. Germline V gene sequence: CDR1 SGHRS, CDR2 YFSETQ. The CDR3 bases are TGCGCCAGCAGCTGGGGGCTGACAGGGGGGTACGAGCAGTACTTC. It encodes CASSWGLTGGYEQYF.

The J gene is TRBJ2-1, the V gene TRBV29-1, with D possibly being TRBD1 (6 bases). V dropped 6 bases and J dropped 2 bases, with 20 bases sitting between them. This CDR3 has 16 amino acids. Germline V lookup: CDR1 SQVTM, CDR2 ANQGSEA. The CDR3 DNA sequence: TGCAGCGTGCCTAAGTTGGACAGCTACACCTACAATGAGCAGTTCTTC. As protein: CSVPKLDSYTYNEQFF.

The sample holds many counts of this clonotype. J is TRBJ2-7 and V is TRBV10-3, with TRBD1 matching 8 bases. There are 14 residues in the CDR3. V shed 10 bases and J 0 bases; nucleotides not matched to a gene: 8. Germline values: CDR1 ENHRY, CDR2 SYGVKD. CDR3 nucleotides: TGTGCCACGAGGGGACAGGAGAGCTCCTACGAGCAGTACTTC. Translated: CATRGQESSYEQYF.

The chain links TRBV24-1 to TRBJ2-2; D is perhaps TRBD1 or TRBD2 (5 bases each). The V gene lost 5 bases and the J gene lost 0 bases, with 9 bases spanning the gap. The CDR3 covers 15 residues. Germline CDR1 and CDR2: KGHDR and SFDVKD. The CDR3 sequence is CATSGGPTNTGELFF. CDR3 bases: TGTGCCACCAGTGGGGGACCCACGAACACCGGGGAGCTGTTTTTT.

The rearrangement uses TRBV9 and TRBJ1-2, with D possibly TRBD1 on 5 matching bases. The germline V gene encodes CDR1 SGDLS and CDR2 YYNGEE. CDR3 length: 14 residues. Trimming removed 3 bases from V and 4 bases from J, with 13 bases in between. CDR3: CASSAHQGPYGYTF. CDR3 coding DNA: TGTGCCAGCAGCGCCCACCAGGGACCCTATGGCTACACCTTC.

The chain is built from TRBV20-1 and TRBJ2-1, with D maybe TRBD2 (6 bases). Per the germline V gene, CDR1 is DFQATT and CDR2 is SNEGSKA (reference sequence). This CDR3 region has 17 residues. Trimming removed 2 bases from V and 0 bases from J, with 17 bases in between. CDR3 protein: CSARSYSGLPSYNEQFF. CDR3 DNA: TGCAGTGCTAGATCTTACAGCGGGCTCCCCTCCTACAATGAGCAGTTCTTC.

This clonotype has just a few counts. This rearrangement joins TRBV29-1 to TRBJ2-7, with a tentative D call TRBD1 (6 bases). This CDR3 is built from 13 residues. Trimming cost V 3 bases and J 1 base, with 10 bases left between them. Germline CDR1 is SQVTM and CDR2 is ANQGSEA. The CDR3 DNA reads as TGCAGCGTTGATATGGACAGTTCCTACGAGCAGTACTTC. It specifies CSVDMDSSYEQYF.

CDR3 in DNA: TGTGCCAGCAGGCCCGGGACTTCCCCCTTAAACACCGGGGAGCTGTTTTTT. This encodes CASRPGTSPLNTGELFF. This chain connects TRBV3-1 to TRBJ2-2, with D perhaps matching TRBD2 (6 bases). V lost 6 bases and J 2 bases, leaving 19 bases between the germline ends. This CDR3 has 17 residues. Per the germline V gene, CDR1 is LGHDT and CDR2 is YNNKEL (reference sequence).

V gene TRBV5-6 combines with J gene TRBJ2-1; 10 bases are a match to TRBD1. Trimming cost V 3 bases and J 7 bases; bases outside gene matches: 10. Germline lookup yields CDR1 SGHDT and CDR2 YYEEEE. This CDR3 spans 16 amino acids. The CDR3 sequence is CASSSGQGPLLNEQFF. Written as DNA, the CDR3 is TGTGCCAGCAGCTCGGGACAGGGGCCTCTACTGAATGAGCAGTTCTTC.

Comment on this clonotype: One junction end disagrees with the germline gene, perhaps due to a read error. The chain employs TRBV4-1 and TRBJ1-1, with D hard to call. There are 15 residues in the CDR3. Germline CDR1 is MGHRA and CDR2 is YSYEKL. CDR3: CDSSPTEGDRTEAFF. CDR3 bases: TGCGACAGCAGCCCGACTGAGGGCGATCGAACTGAAGCTTTCTTT.

This clonotype has just a few counts. The V call is TRBV5-1, the J call TRBJ2-1; 14 bases are a match to TRBD2. There are 19 residues in the CDR3. CDR1 and CDR2 (germline): SGHRS, YFSETQ. Trimming removed 3 bases from V and 4 bases from J; junction bases left unmatched: 12. This CDR3 reads CASSSDGTSGGLGYNEQFF. The CDR3 DNA is TGCGCCAGCAGCTCCGACGGGACTAGCGGGGGATTGGGGTACAATGAGCAGTTCTTC.

This clonotype was seen more than once but under ten times. This chain links TRBV3-1 with TRBJ2-1; 8 positions agree with TRBD1. Germline V gene data show CDR1 as LGHDT and CDR2 as YNNKEL (reference sequence). Trimming removed 0 bases from V and 9 bases from J; junction bases left unmatched: 25. The CDR3 contains 21 residues. The CDR3 DNA reads TGTGCCAGCAGCCAAGATAAAATCAGAACGGGACTGGACAGGGAGAGCAGTGAGCAGTTCTTC. Protein product: CASSQDKIRTGLDRESSEQFF.

This sequence joins TRBV29-1 and TRBJ2-7, with D possibly TRBD1 on 7 matching bases. Looked up from germline, CDR1 is SQVTM and CDR2 is ANQGSEA. Deletions cut 0 bases from V and 2 bases from J, with 11 bases between. The CDR3 loop spans 14 amino acids. CDR3: CSVEDRGAPYEQYF. The CDR3 DNA is TGCAGCGTTGAAGACAGGGGGGCACCCTACGAGCAGTACTTC.

CDR3 in DNA: TGCAGTGCTCGGAGGACAGAGTACACTGAAGCTTTCTTT. This translates into CSARRTEYTEAFF. The chain recombines TRBV20-1 with TRBJ1-1; D might be TRBD1 (6 bases). V dropped 5 bases and J dropped 3 bases, with 13 bases sitting between them. Germline V gives CDR1 DFQATT, CDR2 SNEGSKA (reference sequence). The CDR3 runs to 13 residues.

The V gene is TRBV6-5, the J gene TRBJ1-2; the match to TRBD1 covers 9 bases. V shed 6 bases, J shed 4 bases, and the junction held 6 bases outside the gene matches. Germline CDR1 and CDR2: MNHEY and SVGAGI. The CDR3 length is 14 residues. The DNA of the CDR3 is TGTGCCAGCAGCTCACAGGGGGCCGGCTATGGCTACACCTTC. It translates to CASSSQGAGYGYTF.

The sample holds a few counts of this clonotype. J is TRBJ2-3 and V is TRBV28, with TRBD2 matching over 7 bases. This CDR3 has 12 amino acids. Germline values: CDR1 MDHEN, CDR2 SYDVKM. With V trimmed by 10 bases and J by 8 bases, 9 bases remained unmatched. The CDR3 loop is CATSWGEGTQYF. The DNA for the CDR3 is TGTGCCACTTCCTGGGGGGAGGGTACGCAGTATTTT.

This clonotype has just a few counts. The CDR3 protein is CASSQGLAGVLGETQYF. CDR3 DNA: TGTGCCAGCAGCCAGGGACTAGCGGGAGTTCTTGGAGAGACCCAGTACTTC. This chain joins TRBV7-3 and TRBJ2-5; 14 bases are shared with TRBD2. The CDR3 has 17 amino acids. Germline CDR1 reads SGHTA; CDR2 reads FQGTGA. The V segment lost 5 bases and the J segment 4 bases; nucleotides outside the gene matches: 9. Based on the CDR3 plus reference TRBV7-3 and TRBJ2-5, the full variable domain is GAGVSQTPSNKVTEKGKYVELRCDPISGHTALYWYRQSLGQGPEFLIYFQGTGAADDSGLPNDRFFAVRPEGSVSTLKIQRTERGDSAVYLCASSQGLAGVLGETQYFGPGTRLLVL.

This chain links TRBV7-2 with TRBJ2-7; D is uncertain. Trimming removed 1 base from V and 0 bases from J, with 10 bases in between. The length of the CDR3 is 15 residues. Germline-derived CDR1 and CDR2 are SGHTA and FQGNSA. The CDR3 here is CASSLGGSRSYEQYF. CDR3 nucleotide sequence: TGTGCCAGCAGCTTAGGTGGTTCCCGCTCCTACGAGCAGTACTTC.

J is TRBJ2-7 and V is TRBV19; possible D gene TRBD1, 5 bases. Trimming shortened V by 4 bases and J by 1 base, and 11 bases separated the two germline ends. Germline loops: CDR1 LNHDA, CDR2 SQIVND (reference sequence). The CDR3 consists of 14 residues. This CDR3 reads CASSTTVSSYEQYF. The CDR3, as DNA: TGTGCCAGTAGTACGACAGTTTCTTCCTACGAGCAGTACTTC.

This clonotype was picked up a small number of times. The chain is built from TRBV7-9 and TRBJ2-1; D not resolved. V was shortened by 4 bases and J by 7 bases, with 8 bases between the two germline ends. CDR1 is SEHNR, CDR2 FQNEAQ, per germline (reference sequence). The CDR3 covers 12 residues. DNA for the CDR3: TGTGCCAGCAGCTCACCTTTGAATGAGCAGTTCTTC. Translation: CASSSPLNEQFF.

The chain recombines TRBV24-1 with TRBJ1-2; D gene unclear. V was pared by 4 bases and J by 4 bases, with 9 bases between. The CDR3 totals 13 residues. Germline V lookup: CDR1 KGHDR, CDR2 SFDVKD. The CDR3 here is CATSDLGLYGYTF. The CDR3 DNA reads as TGTGCCACCAGTGACCTGGGTCTCTATGGCTACACCTTC.

This clonotype has just a few counts. The gene calls are TRBV3-1 and TRBJ2-7; weak D call: TRBD2 (5 bases). This CDR3 is built from 16 residues. V was clipped by 0 bases and J by 3 bases, with 15 bases between them. CDR1 and CDR2 from the germline V gene are LGHDT and YNNKEL (reference sequence). This CDR3 reads CASSQDFPGRDYEQYF. The CDR3 region has the DNA TGTGCCAGCAGCCAAGATTTCCCGGGAAGGGACTACGAGCAGTACTTC.

The chain combines TRBV29-1 with TRBJ2-2, with 7 bases lining up with TRBD1. The CDR3 consists of 15 residues. V shed 3 bases, J shed 2 bases, and the junction held 6 bases outside the gene matches. The germline gives CDR1 SQVTM, CDR2 ANQGSEA. The CDR3 DNA reads as TGCAGCGTTGAGAGTGGGGACAGTAACACCGGGGAGCTGTTTTTT. Its protein product is CSVESGDSNTGELFF.

The rearrangement uses TRBV7-2 and TRBJ2-5, with TRBD2 matching over 7 bases. Germline CDR1 SGHTA, CDR2 FQGNSA. The CDR3 sequence is 13 residues long. J lost 3 bases, V lost 11 bases, and 9 bases had no gene match. The CDR3 DNA sequence: TGTGCCCGGCGGGCGGGAGTCGAAGAGACCCAGTACTTC. Translating it yields CARRAGVEETQYF.

This clonotype has more than one count but fewer than ten. The CDR3 spells CSVMTLAYEQYF. The CDR3, as DNA: TGCAGCGTGATGACATTGGCCTACGAGCAGTACTTC. The rearrangement uses TRBV29-1 and TRBJ2-7; no reliable D call. Trimming took off 6 bases at V and 2 bases at J, with 11 bases between the two ends. The CDR3 spans 12 residues. Germline CDR1 and CDR2: SQVTM and ANQGSEA.

This clonotype was found many times. The rearrangement uses TRBV5-1 and TRBJ1-1; weak D call: TRBD1 (5 bases). CDR1 and CDR2 from the germline V gene are SGHRS and YFSETQ. V was trimmed by 3 bases and J by 5 bases, leaving 17 bases between them. The CDR3 extends over 15 amino acids. The CDR3, as DNA: TGCGCCAGCAGCTCGAGGGAGGGCAGGGAGACTGAAGCTTTCTTT. Encoded protein: CASSSREGRETEAFF.